This T cell receptor (beta chain) comes out of a study of T-cell memory formation after mild COVID-19. Study summary: TCR clusters were largely donor specific. Study findings and constraints: Pre-infection memory harbored some responding clones, suggesting cross-reactive memory joined. Clones shrinking from day 15 to 85 showed even CD4/CD8 mixes; later expanders tilted CD4+.

This clonotype came up once. What it binds is not known. CDR1 is MNHEY, CDR2 SVGEGT, per germline. CDR3 length: 12 amino acids. With 7 bases removed from V and 8 bases from J, the gap between germline ends came to 14 bases. After 5'RACE with constant-segment primers, TCR alpha and TCR beta cDNA libraries carrying sample barcodes and UMIs were obtained. TCRdb recomputed calls from the 5' RACE reads with MiXCR, one row per CDR3 protein. The sample contains more than 55,000 distinct CDR3 sequences, 8% to 10% of which appear only once. Sequenced input: PBMCs or a T cell subset sorted from them (not recorded which). The source is a man in his late teens or twenties who had mild COVID-19 (a few samples of this study predate the infection). Cell type and time point are not known. J is TRBJ1-1 and V is TRBV6-2 or TRBV6-3, with unresolved D. In DNA, the CDR3 is TGTGCCAGCACCACCCTGAGAGGAGAAGCTTTCTTT. Amino acid sequence: CASTTLRGEAFF.